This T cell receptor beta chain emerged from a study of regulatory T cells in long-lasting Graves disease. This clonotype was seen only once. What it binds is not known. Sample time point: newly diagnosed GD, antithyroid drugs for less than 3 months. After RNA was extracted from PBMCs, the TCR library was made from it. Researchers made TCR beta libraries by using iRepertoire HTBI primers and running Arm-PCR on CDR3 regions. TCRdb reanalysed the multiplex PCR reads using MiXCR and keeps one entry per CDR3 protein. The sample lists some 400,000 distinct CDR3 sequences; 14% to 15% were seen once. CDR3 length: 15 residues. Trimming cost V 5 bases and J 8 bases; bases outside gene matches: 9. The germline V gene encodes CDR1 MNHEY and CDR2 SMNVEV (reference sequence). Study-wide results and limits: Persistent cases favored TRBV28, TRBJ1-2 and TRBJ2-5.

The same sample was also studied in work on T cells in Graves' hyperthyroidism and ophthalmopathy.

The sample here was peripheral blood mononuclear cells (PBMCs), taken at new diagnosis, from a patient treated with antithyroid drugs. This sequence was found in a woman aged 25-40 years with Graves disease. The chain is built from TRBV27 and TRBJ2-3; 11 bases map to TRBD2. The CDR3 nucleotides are TGTGCCAGCAGTGCGGGACTAGCGGTGCAGGGTACGCAGTATTTT. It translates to CASSAGLAVQGTQYF.